These 9 T cell receptor beta chains originate from one sample sequenced in a study of T cell responses to AZD1222 COVID-19 vaccine. The repertoire was sequenced with immunoSEQ multiplex PCR; TCRdb's copy has only in-frame clones and lacks some. The data show about 170,000 clones, around nine tenths seen once. Sequencing used peripheral blood, obtained on day 0 of AZD1222 vaccination. The receptors were gathered from an adult in good health.

J is TRBJ1-1 and V is TRBV7-8; the D gene is possibly TRBD1 (5 bases). The CDR3 has 14 amino acids. Germline loops: CDR1 SGHVS, CDR2 FQNEAQ. Trimming left V 5 bases short and J 0 bases short, with 10 bases between. CDR3 sequence: CASSPGTLNTEAFF. The CDR3 DNA reads as TGTGCCAGCAGCCCCGGGACGTTGAACACTGAAGCTTTCTTT.

The chain combines TRBV6-2 or TRBV6-3 with TRBJ1-6; D possibly corresponds to TRBD1 (5 bases). Germline CDR1 reads MNHEY; CDR2 reads SVGEGT. Trimming cost V 2 bases and J 0 bases, with 14 bases left between them. This CDR3 is 18 amino acids long. CDR3 amino acids: CASSYRDARSSYNSPLHF. The CDR3 nucleotides read TGTGCCAGCAGTTACCGGGACGCCCGGAGCTCCTATAATTCACCCCTCCACTTT.

The chain recombines TRBV7-2 with TRBJ2-5, with a weak D call TRBD2 (6 bases). With 8 bases removed from V and 2 bases from J, the gap between germline ends came to 18 bases. This CDR3 is 15 amino acids long. The germline V gene encodes CDR1 SGHTA and CDR2 FQGNSA. The DNA of the CDR3 is TGTGCCAGCCGGCCAGGGCTAGCGCTACAAGAGACCCAGTACTTC. Translated, it gives CASRPGLALQETQYF. The full variable domain, rest sourced from reference TRBV7-2 and TRBJ2-5, is GAGVSQSPSNKVTEKGKDVELRCDPISGHTALYWYRQSLGQGLEFLIYFQGNSAPDKSGLPSDRFSAERTGGSVSTLTIQRTQQEDSAVYLCASRPGLALQETQYFGPGTRLLVL.

The chain uses TRBV5-4 and TRBJ2-3, with D perhaps given as TRBD1 or TRBD2 (5 bases each). The length of the CDR3 is 13 residues. Between the trimmed V and J ends, which lost 4 bases and 0 bases, there was a span of 6 bases. Germline V gives CDR1 SGHNT, CDR2 YYREEE (reference sequence). The CDR3 DNA follows: TGTGCCAGCAGCCGGGACAGCACAGATACGCAGTATTTT. Its protein is CASSRDSTDTQYF. Looking up the rest from reference TRBV5-4 and TRBJ2-3 gives the full variable domain: ETGVTQSPTHLIKTRGQQVTLRCSSQSGHNTVSWYQQALGQGPQFIFQYYREEENGRGNFPPRFSGLQFPNYSSELNVNALELDDSALYLCASSRDSTDTQYFGPGTRLTVL.

In DNA form, the CDR3 reads TGTGCCAGCAGTTTAGGTGGGGTGGAGACCCAGTACTTC. This sequence encodes CASSLGGVETQYF. The chain is built from TRBV12-3 or TRBV12-4 and TRBJ2-5; D unclear. V was shortened by 1 base and J by 5 bases, with 8 bases between the two germline ends. The CDR3 runs to 13 residues.

The chain links TRBV18 to TRBJ1-2; a weak D match, TRBD1 (6 bases). CDR3 length: 13 amino acids. The V gene lost 6 bases and the J gene lost 4 bases, with 12 bases spanning the gap. Germline assignment: CDR1 KGHSH and CDR2 LQKENI. The DNA of the CDR3 is TGTGCCAGCTCGCGAACAGGGAGCTATGGCTACACCTTC. Translating gives CASSRTGSYGYTF.

The V and J genes are TRBV29-1 and TRBJ1-5; 8 bases fit TRBD1. The ends lost 0 bases at V and 4 bases at J; junction bases unmatched: 11. The CDR3 has 17 amino acids. Germline V gene sequence: CDR1 SQVTM, CDR2 ANQGSEA. The CDR3 DNA is TGCAGCGTTGAAGATCTGGACAGGGTGATCCGAAATCAGCCCCAGCATTTT. Its translation is CSVEDLDRVIRNQPQHF.

The chain is built from TRBV7-8 and TRBJ2-1, with TRBD1 identical over 7 bases. The V segment lost 5 bases and the J segment 6 bases; nucleotides outside the gene matches: 10. The CDR3 runs to 15 residues. Germline V gene lookup returns CDR1 SGHVS and CDR2 FQNEAQ. CDR3 in amino acids: CASSPNRGSFNEQFF. The DNA of the CDR3 is TGTGCCAGCAGCCCAAACAGGGGATCATTCAATGAGCAGTTCTTC.

This chain joins TRBV30 and TRBJ1-2; possibly TRBD1 for D (5 bases). The CDR3 is 13 residues long. The germline CDR1 and CDR2 sequences are GTSNPN and SVGIG (reference sequence). V was shortened by 5 bases and J by 4 bases, with 14 bases between the two germline ends. CDR3 region: CAWDRGGFYGYTF. The CDR3, as DNA: TGTGCCTGGGACCGGGGGGGTTTCTATGGCTACACCTTC.